These 2 T cell receptor beta chains were sequenced from one sample in a study of response to subunit inactivated influenza vaccine. TCRdb recomputed calls from the RT-PCR reads with MiXCR, one row per CDR3 protein. Counted here are 630,000 or so distinct CDR3 sequences, 15% to 17% occurring once; the ten biggest clones make up roughly 10%. Sequencing was performed on PBMCs from blood, taken about 12 days after vaccination. Receptors originate from a man in his forties or fifties who received an inactivated influenza vaccine.

This clonotype showed up just once. The junction does not match germline at one end; this may be a read error. The V gene is TRBV5-5, the J gene TRBJ2-7; maybe TRBD2 (5 bases). Germline V gene sequence: CDR1 SGHKS, CDR2 YYEKEE (reference sequence). This CDR3 contains 16 residues. The CDR3 DNA reads as TGTGCCAGCAGCTTGTGGGCGGGCAGGTTCTCCTACGAGCAGTGCTTC. Translation: CASSLWAGRFSYEQCF. Full variable domain (rest looked up from reference TRBV5-5 and TRBJ2-7): DAGVTQSPTHLIKTRGQQVTLRCSPISGHKSVSWYQQVLGQGPQFIFQYYEKEERGRGNFPDRFSARQFPNYSSELNVNALLLGDSALYLCASSLWAGRFSYEQCFGPGTRLTVT.

The table lists this clonotype with many counts. J is TRBJ2-7 and V is TRBV7-6, with TRBD2 matching 8 bases. The CDR3 runs 15 residues. V trimming: 5 bases; J trimming: 0 bases; junction bases outside the gene matches: 6. CDR1 is SGHVS, CDR2 FNYEAQ, per germline. The chain's CDR3 is CASSRESGSSYEQYF. CDR3 in DNA: TGTGCCAGCAGCCGAGAGAGCGGGAGCTCCTACGAGCAGTACTTC.